Detailed here is one T cell receptor beta chain. Its antigen is not known. The CDR3 has 16 amino acids. V lost 5 bases, J lost 6 bases, and 20 bases lay in between. The germline V gene has CDR1 MDHEN and CDR2 SYDVKM. Clones were sequenced by immunoSEQ multiplex PCR, and TCRdb holds only the in-frame ones, with some missing. The sample consists of over 55,000 clones, around three quarters of them appearing once. The data belong to a study of T cell responses to AZD1222 COVID-19 vaccine. Overall study findings and caveats: Repertoire sampling happened only post peak T cell response.

This sample comprised peripheral blood, obtained 28 days after the second AZD1222 dose. The source of this sequence is an adult who received the AZD1222 COVID-19 vaccine. The chain is built from TRBV28 and TRBJ1-5; the D gene is possibly TRBD1 (5 bases). CDR3 sequence reads: CASSHLTTQGGQPQHF. In nucleotides, the CDR3 is TGTGCCAGCAGTCATCTTACTACGCAGGGTGGTCAGCCCCAGCATTTT.